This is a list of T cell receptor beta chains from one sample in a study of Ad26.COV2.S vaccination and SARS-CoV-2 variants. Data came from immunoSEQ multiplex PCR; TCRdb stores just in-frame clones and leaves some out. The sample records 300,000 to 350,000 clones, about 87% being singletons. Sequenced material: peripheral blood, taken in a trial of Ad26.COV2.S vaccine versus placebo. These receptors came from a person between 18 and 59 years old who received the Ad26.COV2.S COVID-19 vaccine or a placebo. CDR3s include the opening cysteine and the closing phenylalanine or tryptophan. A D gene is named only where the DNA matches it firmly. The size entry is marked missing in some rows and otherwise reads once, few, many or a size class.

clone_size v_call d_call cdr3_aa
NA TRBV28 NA CASSDRNGNTIYF
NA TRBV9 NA CASTGAGDYGYTF
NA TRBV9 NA CASSKGTTGELFF
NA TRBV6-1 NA CASSEGTDTQYF
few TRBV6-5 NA CASSRDPTYEQYF
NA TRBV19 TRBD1 CASSVDRDSEQYF
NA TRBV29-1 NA CSVETLNRPHGDYGYTF
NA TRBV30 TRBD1 CAWSVKSDRGGQPQHF
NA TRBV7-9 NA CASSPPGSYTQYF
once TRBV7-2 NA CASSRSSGADTQYF
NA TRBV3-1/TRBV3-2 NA CASSQVRQETQYF
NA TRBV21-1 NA CASSANGNYGYTF
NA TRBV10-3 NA CAINLGQTNKNYGYTF
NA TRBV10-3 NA CAISERGSTEAFF
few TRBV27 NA CASSGLASGKNTEAFF
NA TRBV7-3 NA CASSLRSRLGSYNEQFF
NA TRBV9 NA CASSPPTDQDEQYF
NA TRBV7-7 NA CASSPSRRAGISTGELFF
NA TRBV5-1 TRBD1 CASSLGQGRSPLHF
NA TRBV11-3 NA CASSFSSPGELFF
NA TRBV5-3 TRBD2 CARSPTSGTYNEQFF
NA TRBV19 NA CASSLALHTEAFF
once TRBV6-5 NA CASSYSRAGPRVKLFF
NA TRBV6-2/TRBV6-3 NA CASNPRSPPDNEQFF
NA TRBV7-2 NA CASSLEGTTDF
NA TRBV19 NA CASTGTDSGANVLTF
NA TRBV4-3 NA CASSNKYPGGLDGYTF
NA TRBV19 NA CASSIVPQSYEQYF
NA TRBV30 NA CAWTLLGPLHF
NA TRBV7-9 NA CASSFDGYTF
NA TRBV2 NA CASSDTQRGYGYTF
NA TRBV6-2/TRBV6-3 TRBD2 CASSYGTSRSQYF
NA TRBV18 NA CASSPAGQGVKNIQYF
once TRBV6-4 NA CASSDSSRGHSSGYTF
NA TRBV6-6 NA CASRAANLHYGYTF
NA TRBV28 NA CASSSPIGGYGYTF
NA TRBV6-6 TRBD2 CASSQWTSGGLTYEQYF
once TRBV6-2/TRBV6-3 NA CASSRGTSYEQYF
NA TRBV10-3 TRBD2 CATLIAGVGEQYF
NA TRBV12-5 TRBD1 CASWTGDSYEQYF
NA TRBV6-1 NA CASSEQGLNTEAFF
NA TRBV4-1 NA CASGITESGWETQYF
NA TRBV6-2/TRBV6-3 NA CASSYATRTMRLAQYF
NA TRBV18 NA CASSPRTGTTEAFF
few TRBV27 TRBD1 CASRQGEIGYTF
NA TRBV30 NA CAWSPPGGTQYF
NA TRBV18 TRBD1 CASSPLGTVDSPLHF
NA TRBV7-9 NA CASSSNNQPQHF
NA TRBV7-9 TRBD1 CASSKTGGAEAFF
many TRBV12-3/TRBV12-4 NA CASSLLLASGYTF
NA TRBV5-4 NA CASSATGDYGYTF
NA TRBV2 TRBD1 CASRRQGEGEKLFF
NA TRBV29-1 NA CSVVGLGLNNEQFF
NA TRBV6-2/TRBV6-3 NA CASSYATGTINQPQHF